A selection of T cell receptor beta chains follows, all from one sample in a study of blood T cell repertoires in COVID-19. The data were produced by immunoSEQ multiplex PCR, yet TCRdb's version contains in-frame clones alone and is incomplete. The data show 200,000 to 250,000 clones, about 90% seen once. The source material was peripheral blood. Source of these receptors: a woman between 18 and 29 years old who had recovered from COVID-19. CDR3s include the opening cysteine and the closing phenylalanine or tryptophan. Each record gives: V gene, clone size, J gene, D gene, CDR3 protein, CDR3 DNA. D genes are given only for firm matches. Expanded clones are given a class, and other clones once, few, many or no size at all.

TRBV5-5	NA	TRBJ2-7	NA	CASSLMRGITYEQYF	TGTGCCAGCAGCTTAATGAGGGGGATCACCTACGAGCAGTACTTC
TRBV7-8	NA	TRBJ1-5	TRBD1	CASSPRQGSNQPQHF	TGTGCCAGCAGCCCCAGACAGGGAAGCAATCAGCCCCAGCATTTT
TRBV7-9	NA	TRBJ1-1	NA	CASSLDGFQGTEAFF	TGTGCCAGCAGCTTAGATGGGTTCCAGGGAACTGAAGCTTTCTTT
TRBV9	NA	TRBJ2-1	TRBD1	CASSALPRQGDNEQFF	TGTGCCAGCAGCGCGTTACCTCGACAGGGAGACAATGAGCAGTTCTTC
TRBV21-1	NA	TRBJ2-1	NA	CASSKVGGLAGKSSYNEQFF	TGTGCCAGCAGCAAAGTGGGTGGGCTAGCGGGTAAAAGCTCCTACAATGAGCAGTTCTTC
TRBV5-5	few	TRBJ1-5	NA	CASSLAGPQPQHF	TGTGCCAGCAGCCTAGCTGGGCCTCAGCCCCAGCATTTT
TRBV5-1	NA	TRBJ1-2	NA	CASSLGHSGYTF	TGCGCCAGCAGCTTGGGACACTCCGGCTACACCTTC
TRBV9	NA	TRBJ1-2	NA	CASSVVPEREGYGYTF	TGTGCCAGCAGCGTAGTGCCTGAGAGGGAGGGCTATGGCTACACCTTC
TRBV6-5	once	TRBJ1-1	NA	CASWQVGMNTEAFF	TGTGCCAGCTGGCAGGTCGGGATGAACACTGAAGCTTTCTTT
TRBV27	NA	TRBJ2-7	TRBD1	CASSLTGVGEQYF	TGTGCCAGCAGTCTAACAGGGGTAGGCGAGCAGTACTTC
TRBV6-6	NA	TRBJ1-1	TRBD1	CASKGQGPEAFF	TGTGCCAGCAAAGGACAGGGCCCTGAAGCTTTCTTT
TRBV4-1	NA	TRBJ1-5	TRBD1	CASSQETGLQPQHF	TGCGCCAGCAGCCAAGAGACAGGGCTTCAGCCCCAGCATTTT
TRBV7-2	NA	TRBJ1-2	NA	CASSAFGGAGGYTF	TGTGCCAGCAGCGCCTTTGGGGGGGCGGGCGGCTACACCTTC
TRBV29-1	NA	TRBJ2-3	NA	CSVGNLAARGHYTDTQYF	TGCAGCGTTGGGAATCTAGCGGCCAGGGGCCATTACACAGATACGCAGTATTTT
TRBV4-3	NA	TRBJ1-2	NA	CASSPSRVTNYGYTF	TGCGCCAGCAGCCCCTCCAGGGTGACGAACTATGGCTACACCTTC
TRBV6-5	NA	TRBJ1-1	TRBD1	CASSTTGVLNTEAFF	TGTGCCAGCAGTACAACAGGGGTTTTAAATACTGAAGCTTTCTTT
TRBV4-3	NA	TRBJ2-1	TRBD2	CASSQHLAGGPESYNEQFF	TGCGCCAGCAGCCAACACTTGGCGGGAGGGCCTGAGTCCTACAATGAGCAGTTCTTC
TRBV7-5	NA	TRBJ2-7	NA	CARSCLGWDRGQTDEQYF	TGTGCCAGAAGCTGCCTAGGGTGGGACAGGGGGCAAACAGACGAGCAGTACTTC
TRBV15	NA	TRBJ2-5	NA	CATSRAGVQETQYF	TGTGCCACCAGCAGAGCCGGAGTCCAAGAGACCCAGTACTTC
TRBV29-1	once	TRBJ1-2	NA	CSVFGEHGYTF	TGCAGCGTTTTCGGGGAGCATGGCTACACCTTC
TRBV7-9	NA	TRBJ1-1	NA	CASTAGVTEAFF	TGTGCCAGCACCGCCGGGGTCACTGAAGCTTTCTTT
TRBV9	NA	TRBJ2-5	NA	CASSVGLQETQYF	TGTGCCAGCAGCGTAGGGCTCCAAGAGACCCAGTACTTC
TRBV4-3	many	TRBJ1-2	TRBD1	CASSRDRNYGYTF	TGCGCCAGCAGCCGGGACAGAAACTATGGCTACACCTTC
TRBV19	NA	TRBJ2-5	TRBD2	CASSRGLAGVGGRETQYF	TGTGCCAGTAGTAGGGGACTAGCGGGAGTGGGAGGGCGAGAGACCCAGTACTTC
TRBV27	NA	TRBJ1-1	NA	CASSLFGGANTEAFF	TGTGCCAGCAGTTTATTCGGCGGCGCGAACACTGAAGCTTTCTTT
TRBV15	NA	TRBJ2-1	TRBD2	CATSRDWLAGVRYNEQFF	TGTGCCACCAGCAGAGATTGGCTAGCGGGGGTACGTTACAATGAGCAGTTCTTC
TRBV19	NA	TRBJ2-1	TRBD2	CASSIPTQTSGPQGNEQFF	TGTGCCAGTAGTATTCCGACTCAGACTAGCGGGCCCCAGGGAAATGAGCAGTTCTTC
TRBV7-2	NA	TRBJ1-5	NA	CASSLLGGTQPQHF	TGTGCCAGCAGCTTGTTGGGGGGGACTCAGCCCCAGCATTTT
TRBV4-1	NA	TRBJ2-5	TRBD2	CASSPLAGEGETQYF	TGCGCCAGCAGCCCGCTAGCGGGAGAGGGGGAGACCCAGTACTTC
TRBV2	NA	TRBJ1-5	TRBD1	CASSPQGTGSNQPQHF	TGTGCCAGCAGCCCTCAAGGGACAGGGAGTAATCAGCCCCAGCATTTT
TRBV7-9	NA	TRBJ2-1	NA	CASSLVVSGLYNEQFF	TGTGCCAGCAGCTTAGTTGTTAGCGGCCTTTACAATGAGCAGTTCTTC
TRBV15	NA	TRBJ1-5	NA	CATQGGQPQHF	TGTGCCACGCAGGGAGGTCAGCCCCAGCATTTT
TRBV2	NA	TRBJ2-5	NA	CASRVQGPSETQYF	TGTGCCAGCAGGGTACAGGGTCCGAGCGAGACCCAGTACTTC
TRBV7-3	NA	TRBJ1-3	NA	CASSLQGSGNTIYF	TGTGCCAGCAGCTTACAGGGATCAGGAAACACCATATATTTT
TRBV20-1	NA	TRBJ2-1	TRBD2	CSASVGLAGVNEQFF	TGCAGTGCTAGTGTCGGTCTAGCGGGAGTTAATGAGCAGTTCTTC
TRBV7-8	NA	TRBJ2-1	NA	CASRIAPLYNEQFF	TGTGCCAGCAGGATCGCACCACTCTACAATGAGCAGTTCTTC
TRBV6-5	NA	TRBJ1-1	TRBD1	CASRRQGARTEAFF	TGTGCCAGCAGAAGACAGGGGGCGCGCACTGAAGCTTTCTTT
TRBV9	NA	TRBJ1-3	NA	CASSPLNGGPGNTIYF	TGTGCCAGCAGCCCCCTCAACGGAGGGCCTGGAAACACCATATATTTT
TRBV29-1	NA	TRBJ1-2	NA	CSVEVGLQGYTF	TGCAGCGTTGAAGTGGGCCTTCAAGGCTACACCTTC
TRBV27	NA	TRBJ2-7	NA	CASSLSRGGLAYEQYF	TGTGCCAGCAGTTTATCCCGCGGCGGGTTGGCCTACGAGCAGTACTTC
TRBV29-1	once	TRBJ2-6	TRBD1	CSAGTGSGANVLTF	TGCAGCGCCGGGACAGGTTCTGGGGCCAACGTCCTGACTTTC
TRBV10-3	NA	TRBJ1-2	TRBD1	CAISGDRTHGYTF	TGTGCCATCAGTGGGGACAGGACCCACGGCTACACCTTC
TRBV2	once	TRBJ1-2	NA	CASSADRTTNYGYTF	TGTGCCAGCAGTGCCGATAGGACAACTAACTATGGCTACACCTTC
TRBV6-2/TRBV6-3	NA	TRBJ2-5	TRBD1	CASSAVGTEYQETQYF	TGTGCCAGCAGTGCGGTTGGGACAGAGTACCAAGAGACCCAGTACTTC
TRBV9	NA	TRBJ1-2	TRBD1	CASSAGDRGGAGYTF	TGTGCCAGCAGCGCGGGAGACAGGGGAGGTGCTGGCTACACCTTC
TRBV4-1	once	TRBJ1-3	NA	CASSQVGGTGNTIYF	TGCGCCAGCAGCCAAGTCGGGGGGACTGGAAACACCATATATTTT
TRBV12-3/TRBV12-4	once	TRBJ2-7	TRBD2	CASSFGRDHEQYF	TGTGCCAGCAGTTTTGGGAGGGACCACGAGCAGTACTTC
TRBV10-1	NA	TRBJ2-1	NA	CASKRRGLLYNEQFF	TGCGCCAGCAAAAGGAGGGGGCTCTTGTACAATGAGCAGTTCTTC
TRBV30	NA	TRBJ2-4	NA	CAWSVLIGRDIQYF	TGTGCCTGGAGTGTGTTAATAGGTCGGGACATTCAGTACTTC
TRBV9	NA	TRBJ2-1	NA	CASSVAGESYNEQFF	TGTGCCAGCAGCGTAGCGGGAGAGTCTTACAATGAGCAGTTCTTC
TRBV7-9	NA	TRBJ2-1	TRBD2	CASSSRDYQRWDEQFF	TGTGCCAGCAGCTCCCGGGACTACCAAAGGTGGGATGAGCAGTTCTTC
TRBV18	NA	TRBJ1-2	TRBD1	CASSPGQENGYTF	TGTGCCAGCTCACCAGGACAGGAAAATGGCTACACCTTC
TRBV7-3	NA	TRBJ2-1	NA	CASSLGTSSSYNEQFF	TGTGCCAGCAGCTTAGGGACTTCCAGCTCCTACAATGAGCAGTTCTTC
TRBV4-1	NA	TRBJ1-4	NA	CASSQAPRERLFF	TGCGCCAGCAGCCAAGCACCCAGGGAAAGACTGTTTTTT